What follows describes a single T cell receptor (beta chain). The antigen is undetermined. Expressed TCRB transcripts were sequenced because the isolated RNA had all been reverse transcribed beforehand. Here immunoSEQ multiplex PCR was the method, and the copy in TCRdb shows in-frame clones only, minus some. The sample records a few hundred thousand clones, 30% being singletons. The sample is drawn from a study of beta chain features in type 1 diabetes. Findings of the study overall: Within the patient group, naive, central memory and Treg TCRB repertoires appeared more similar to each other than within healthy donors.

The length of the CDR3 is 15 residues. The V gene end was trimmed by 0 bases and the J gene end by 5 bases; junction bases not matched to a gene: 5. Germline CDR1 and CDR2: SGDLS and YYNGEE. The V gene is TRBV9, the J gene TRBJ2-5, with TRBD2 identical over 9 bases. The sequencing sample was made of naive CD4+ T cells from blood. This receptor was taken from a man between 18 and 35 years old in good health. This CDR3 reads CASSVVAGESETQYF. In DNA, the CDR3 is TGTGCCAGCAGCGTAGTAGCGGGGGAGTCGGAGACCCAGTACTTC.